This is a list of T cell receptor beta chains from one sample in a study of cytomegalovirus exposure and HLA in healthy donors. The assay was immunoSEQ multiplex PCR, and TCRdb's table has in-frame clones only and misses some. The repertoire holds some 140,000 clones, over 70% seen once, with 1.1% to 1.5% in the top ten. The material sequenced was PBMCs. These receptors were taken from a woman aged 40-49 years in good health and CMV-seronegative. Each CDR3 is given with its conserved first and last residue. D genes are given only for firm matches. Clone size, where shown, is once, few, many, or a class for clones that have expanded.

d_call: NA
clone_size: NA
v_call: TRBV5-6
j_call: TRBJ1-2
cdr3_aa: CASSSDRSRYTF
cdr3_nt: TGTGCCAGCAGCTCAGACAGGTCCCGCTACACCTTC

d_call: NA
clone_size: few
v_call: TRBV5-1
j_call: TRBJ2-2
cdr3_aa: CASKEDPGTNTGELFF
cdr3_nt: TGCGCCAGCAAAGAGGATCCAGGGACGAACACCGGGGAGCTGTTTTTT

d_call: NA
clone_size: NA
v_call: TRBV28
j_call: TRBJ1-1
cdr3_aa: CASSPLDRPNTEAFF
cdr3_nt: TGTGCCAGCAGTCCCCTCGACAGACCGAACACTGAAGCTTTCTTT

d_call: TRBD2
clone_size: NA
v_call: TRBV6-5
j_call: TRBJ2-1
cdr3_aa: CASSYSGTSGYNEQFF
cdr3_nt: TGTGCCAGCAGTTATTCCGGGACTAGCGGCTACAATGAGCAGTTCTTC

d_call: NA
clone_size: NA
v_call: TRBV19
j_call: TRBJ1-4
cdr3_aa: CASQRATNEKLFF
cdr3_nt: TGTGCCAGCCAGCGAGCAACTAATGAAAAACTGTTTTTT

d_call: NA
clone_size: NA
v_call: TRBV5-1
j_call: TRBJ1-1
cdr3_aa: CASSPGLSTEAFF
cdr3_nt: TGCGCCAGCAGCCCCGGACTGAGCACTGAAGCTTTCTTT

d_call: NA
clone_size: NA
v_call: TRBV5-1
j_call: TRBJ1-1
cdr3_aa: CASYPQGNTEAFF
cdr3_nt: TGCGCCAGCTACCCTCAGGGGAACACTGAAGCTTTCTTT

d_call: NA
clone_size: NA
v_call: TRBV9
j_call: TRBJ2-3
cdr3_aa: CASSPRGRGVTDTQYF
cdr3_nt: TGTGCCAGCAGCCCTAGGGGGCGGGGGGTCACAGATACGCAGTATTTT

d_call: NA
clone_size: NA
v_call: TRBV30
j_call: TRBJ1-6
cdr3_aa: CAWSVWQFNNSPLHF
cdr3_nt: TGTGCCTGGAGTGTATGGCAGTTTAATAATTCACCCCTCCACTTT

d_call: TRBD1
clone_size: NA
v_call: TRBV5-6
j_call: TRBJ2-7
cdr3_aa: CASSSGQGVGEQYF
cdr3_nt: TGTGCCAGCAGCTCCGGACAGGGGGTCGGAGAGCAGTACTTC

d_call: NA
clone_size: NA
v_call: TRBV19
j_call: TRBJ2-2
cdr3_aa: CASLDWTGELFF
cdr3_nt: TGTGCCAGTCTGGACTGGACCGGGGAGCTGTTTTTT

d_call: NA
clone_size: once
v_call: TRBV15
j_call: TRBJ1-5
cdr3_aa: CATSRDTRGGYSNQPQHF
cdr3_nt: TGTGCCACCAGCAGAGACACTCGAGGGGGTTATAGCAATCAGCCCCAGCATTTT

d_call: NA
clone_size: NA
v_call: TRBV6-1
j_call: TRBJ1-3
cdr3_aa: CASSDGGNIGNTIYF
cdr3_nt: TGTGCCAGCAGTGATGGGGGGAATATTGGAAACACCATATATTTT

d_call: NA
clone_size: NA
v_call: TRBV5-1
j_call: TRBJ2-5
cdr3_aa: CASSFLSGGINKETQYF
cdr3_nt: TGCGCCAGCAGCTTCTTATCGGGCGGGATAAATAAAGAGACCCAGTACTTC

d_call: TRBD1
clone_size: few
v_call: TRBV6-1
j_call: TRBJ1-5
cdr3_aa: CASSGGSGQGQPQHF
cdr3_nt: TGTGCCAGCAGTGGAGGGTCCGGACAGGGACAGCCCCAGCATTTT

d_call: NA
clone_size: NA
v_call: TRBV9
j_call: TRBJ1-1
cdr3_aa: CASSDRADTEAFF
cdr3_nt: TGTGCCAGCAGCGACAGGGCGGACACTGAAGCTTTCTTT

d_call: TRBD1
clone_size: NA
v_call: TRBV19
j_call: TRBJ1-5
cdr3_aa: CASSRIDRDGNQPQHF
cdr3_nt: TGTGCCAGTAGCAGAATCGACAGGGATGGCAATCAGCCCCAGCATTTT

d_call: NA
clone_size: NA
v_call: TRBV6-4
j_call: TRBJ2-3
cdr3_aa: CASSEVGGGTDTQYF
cdr3_nt: TGTGCCAGCAGTGAAGTGGGCGGGGGCACAGATACGCAGTATTTT

d_call: TRBD1
clone_size: NA
v_call: TRBV14
j_call: TRBJ1-2
cdr3_aa: CASSLTRTGKVIYGYTF
cdr3_nt: TGTGCCAGCAGCCTCACTCGGACAGGGAAAGTGATCTATGGCTACACCTTC

d_call: NA
clone_size: NA
v_call: TRBV5-6
j_call: TRBJ1-5
cdr3_aa: CASSPRGYSNQPQHF
cdr3_nt: TGTGCCAGCAGCCCCCGGGGTTATAGCAATCAGCCCCAGCATTTT

d_call: TRBD2
clone_size: NA
v_call: TRBV2
j_call: TRBJ2-5
cdr3_aa: CASSEMGLAGGRETQYF
cdr3_nt: TGTGCCAGCAGTGAAATGGGGCTAGCGGGGGGGCGAGAGACCCAGTACTTC

d_call: TRBD1
clone_size: NA
v_call: TRBV7-2
j_call: TRBJ1-4
cdr3_aa: CASSLNTGGEKLFF
cdr3_nt: TGTGCCAGCAGCTTAAACACAGGGGGCGAAAAACTGTTTTTT

d_call: TRBD1
clone_size: NA
v_call: TRBV4-1
j_call: TRBJ2-1
cdr3_aa: CASSQGQGDNEQFF
cdr3_nt: TGCGCCAGCAGCCAAGGACAGGGGGACAATGAGCAGTTCTTC

d_call: NA
clone_size: once
v_call: TRBV18
j_call: TRBJ1-6
cdr3_aa: CASSPQEGGSSSPLHF
cdr3_nt: TGTGCCAGCTCACCCCAGGAGGGAGGGTCGAGTTCACCCCTCCACTTT

d_call: NA
clone_size: NA
v_call: TRBV25-1
j_call: TRBJ2-7
cdr3_aa: CASSGGRYEQYF
cdr3_nt: TGTGCCAGCAGTGGAGGGCGATACGAGCAGTACTTC

d_call: TRBD2
clone_size: NA
v_call: TRBV6-1
j_call: TRBJ2-7
cdr3_aa: CASSDRPGGGPYEQYF
cdr3_nt: TGTGCCAGCAGTGACCGGCCGGGCGGGGGGCCATACGAGCAGTACTTC

d_call: NA
clone_size: NA
v_call: TRBV28
j_call: TRBJ1-4
cdr3_aa: CASSFGSGSFEKLFF
cdr3_nt: TGTGCCAGCAGTTTTGGCTCCGGGAGTTTCGAAAAACTGTTTTTT

d_call: NA
clone_size: NA
v_call: TRBV5-8
j_call: TRBJ1-5
cdr3_aa: CASSLLQDQPQHF
cdr3_nt: TGTGCCAGCAGCTTACTGCAGGATCAGCCCCAGCATTTT

d_call: NA
clone_size: NA
v_call: TRBV9
j_call: TRBJ1-6
cdr3_aa: CASSVGAGNSPLHF
cdr3_nt: TGTGCCAGCAGCGTGGGGGCGGGTAATTCACCCCTCCACTTT

d_call: TRBD1
clone_size: NA
v_call: TRBV7-3
j_call: TRBJ1-2
cdr3_aa: CASSFGQGDGYTF
cdr3_nt: TGTGCCAGCAGCTTCGGACAGGGCGATGGCTACACCTTC

d_call: TRBD1
clone_size: NA
v_call: TRBV27
j_call: TRBJ1-5
cdr3_aa: CASSSPGQRNQPQHF
cdr3_nt: TGTGCCAGCAGTTCCCCGGGACAGAGAAATCAGCCCCAGCATTTT

d_call: NA
clone_size: NA
v_call: TRBV21-1
j_call: TRBJ2-7
cdr3_aa: CASSITINTGPSYEQYF
cdr3_nt: TGTGCCAGCAGCATCACAATCAACACAGGGCCCTCCTACGAGCAGTACTTC

d_call: TRBD2
clone_size: once
v_call: TRBV7-6
j_call: TRBJ2-7
cdr3_aa: CASSPRLAQPYEQYF
cdr3_nt: TGTGCCAGCAGCCCTCGACTAGCGCAACCCTACGAGCAGTACTTC

d_call: TRBD1
clone_size: NA
v_call: TRBV11-2
j_call: TRBJ2-1
cdr3_aa: CASSGTGRNEQFF
cdr3_nt: TGTGCCAGCAGCGGGACAGGGAGGAATGAGCAGTTCTTC

d_call: NA
clone_size: NA
v_call: TRBV28
j_call: TRBJ1-1
cdr3_aa: CASSTPQQGHTEAFF
cdr3_nt: TGTGCCAGCAGTACCCCTCAACAGGGTCACACTGAAGCTTTCTTT

d_call: NA
clone_size: once
v_call: TRBV6-1
j_call: TRBJ1-2
cdr3_aa: CASNDRRDPYGYTF
cdr3_nt: TGTGCCAGCAATGACAGGCGGGACCCCTATGGCTACACCTTC

d_call: TRBD2
clone_size: NA
v_call: TRBV10-2
j_call: TRBJ2-1
cdr3_aa: CASKVAGGYNEQFF
cdr3_nt: TGCGCCAGCAAGGTAGCGGGGGGCTACAATGAGCAGTTCTTC

d_call: NA
clone_size: NA
v_call: TRBV6-6
j_call: TRBJ2-5
cdr3_aa: CASSYLNRVVSETQYF
cdr3_nt: TGTGCCAGCAGTTACTTGAACAGGGTTGTTTCCGAGACCCAGTACTTC

d_call: NA
clone_size: few
v_call: TRBV15
j_call: TRBJ2-5
cdr3_aa: CATSSPPLETQYF
cdr3_nt: TGTGCCACCAGCAGCCCCCCCTTAGAGACCCAGTACTTC

d_call: TRBD2
clone_size: once
v_call: TRBV19
j_call: TRBJ2-3
cdr3_aa: CASRPTSGGTDTQYF
cdr3_nt: TGTGCCAGTAGACCGACTAGCGGGGGCACAGATACGCAGTATTTT

d_call: NA
clone_size: NA
v_call: TRBV5-4
j_call: TRBJ2-3
cdr3_aa: CASSLDSYTDTQYF
cdr3_nt: TGTGCCAGCAGCTTGGATTCCTACACAGATACGCAGTATTTT

d_call: TRBD1
clone_size: NA
v_call: TRBV7-2
j_call: TRBJ1-1
cdr3_aa: CASRTHTGGTEAFF
cdr3_nt: TGTGCCAGCAGAACCCACACAGGGGGCACTGAAGCTTTCTTT

d_call: TRBD2
clone_size: NA
v_call: TRBV13
j_call: TRBJ2-3
cdr3_aa: CASSPGTSGGDSTDTQYF
cdr3_nt: TGTGCCAGCAGCCCAGGGACTAGCGGGGGAGATAGCACAGATACGCAGTATTTT

d_call: NA
clone_size: NA
v_call: TRBV4-1
j_call: TRBJ1-1
cdr3_aa: CASSQDFGGGLSAFF
cdr3_nt: TGCGCCAGCAGCCAAGATTTCGGCGGGGGCCTCAGTGCTTTCTTT

d_call: TRBD1
clone_size: NA
v_call: TRBV28
j_call: TRBJ1-2
cdr3_aa: CATSTGRYGYTF
cdr3_nt: TGTGCCACCTCGACAGGGCGCTATGGCTACACCTTC

d_call: NA
clone_size: NA
v_call: TRBV5-6
j_call: TRBJ1-1
cdr3_aa: CASSLSTEAFF
cdr3_nt: TGTGCCAGCAGCCTAAGCACTGAAGCTTTCTTT

d_call: NA
clone_size: few
v_call: TRBV27
j_call: TRBJ1-6
cdr3_aa: CASSLDTTSSYNSPLHF
cdr3_nt: TGTGCCAGCAGTTTGGACACGACGAGCTCCTATAATTCACCCCTCCACTTT